Listed here are 23 T cell receptor beta chains from one sample, sequenced in a study of cytomegalovirus exposure and HLA in healthy donors. The PCR made use of 60 Vbeta and 13 Jbeta primers. Libraries were prepared by immunoSEQ multiplex PCR; TCRdb keeps only in-frame clonotypes and omits some of them. The table has about 190,000 clones, about 85% seen once. Sequences were obtained from PBMCs. These receptors were collected from a boy younger than 10 in good health and CMV-seronegative.

The CDR3 DNA follows: TGTGCCATCAGTGATCAGAACGAGCCGGGACAGGGCGACTACGAGCAGTACTTC. It yields the protein CAISDQNEPGQGDYEQYF. This chain joins TRBV10-3 and TRBJ2-7, with 9 bases that match TRBD1. J gave up 3 bases and V 3 bases, and 15 bases lay outside the gene matches. Germline lookup yields CDR1 ENHRY and CDR2 SYGVKD. The CDR3 runs 18 residues.

Only one count was recorded for this clone. V gene TRBV30 combines with J gene TRBJ2-3, with a weak D call TRBD2 (5 bases). Trimming removed 2 bases from V and 1 base from J, with 10 bases in between. The germline V gene encodes CDR1 GTSNPN and CDR2 SVGIG (reference sequence). The CDR3 loop spans 14 amino acids. The DNA of the CDR3 is TGTGCCTGGAGTTCCCTGGGAGGCACAGATACGCAGTATTTT. It is translated as CAWSSLGGTDTQYF. The full variable domain, in which reference TRBV30 and TRBJ2-3 provide the parts outside the CDR3, is SQTIHQWPATLVQPVGSPLSLECTVEGTSNPNLYWYRQAAGRGLQLLFYSVGIGQISSEVPQNLSASRPQDRQFILSSKKLLLSDSGFYLCAWSSLGGTDTQYFGPGTRLTVL.

CDR3 in DNA: TGTGCCAGTACCACCGCGGGGGTGAACACTGAAGCTTTCTTT. It yields the protein CASTTAGVNTEAFF. The chain carries TRBV19 and TRBJ1-1; perhaps TRBD1 as D (5 bases). This CDR3 is 14 amino acids long. V was clipped by 7 bases and J by 0 bases, with 12 bases between them. From germline, CDR1 is LNHDA and CDR2 SQIVND (reference sequence).

The J gene is TRBJ2-3, the V gene TRBV6-5; D is uncertain. Germline V lookup: CDR1 MNHEY, CDR2 SVGAGI. There are 14 residues in the CDR3. Trimming cost V 5 bases and J 4 bases, with 13 bases left between them. As DNA, the CDR3 is TGTGCCAGCAGTACCCCGGGTAGCCCAGATACGCAGTATTTT. This encodes CASSTPGSPDTQYF.

J is TRBJ2-2 and V is TRBV10-3, with D perhaps TRBD2 (5 bases). CDR1 and CDR2 (germline): ENHRY, SYGVKD. This CDR3 is built from 20 residues. Between the trimmed V and J ends, which lost 0 bases and 0 bases, there was a span of 20 bases. The CDR3 region is CAISESIFGRDYTNTGELFF. The CDR3 region has the DNA TGTGCCATCAGTGAGTCGATTTTTGGCAGAGACTATACGAACACCGGGGAGCTGTTTTTT.

The chain employs TRBV6-5 and TRBJ1-2; 8 bases map to TRBD1. Germline V gives CDR1 MNHEY, CDR2 SVGAGI. The CDR3 contains 13 residues. V shed 7 bases and J 6 bases; nucleotides not matched to a gene: 7. The CDR3 DNA sequence: TGTGCCAGCAACCGAGAGACAGGGGATGGCTACACCTTC. Translated: CASNRETGDGYTF.

This chain links TRBV19 with TRBJ2-1; D possibly corresponds to TRBD2 (5 bases). The CDR3 runs 12 residues. V was trimmed by 10 bases and J by 0 bases, leaving 7 bases between them. Looked up from germline, CDR1 is LNHDA and CDR2 is SQIVND (reference sequence). The CDR3, as DNA: TGTGCCACCCTAGCCTCCTACAATGAGCAGTTCTTC. Encoded protein: CATLASYNEQFF.

V is TRBV6-1 and J is TRBJ2-1, with 8 bases matching TRBD1. The CDR3 has 17 residues. V shed 0 bases, J shed 0 bases, and the junction held 4 bases outside the gene matches. Germline V gene sequence: CDR1 MNHNS, CDR2 SASEGT. CDR3 in DNA: TGTGCCAGCAGTGAAGCGGGGACAGGTAGCTCCTACAATGAGCAGTTCTTC. It specifies CASSEAGTGSSYNEQFF.

The CDR3 reads CASSLRPRDWYNEQFF. CDR3 nucleotides: TGTGCCAGCAGCTTGCGTCCCCGGGACTGGTACAATGAGCAGTTCTTC. This chain links TRBV7-9 with TRBJ2-1; D may be TRBD2 (6 bases). Germline-derived CDR1 and CDR2 are SEHNR and FQNEAQ (reference sequence). V was cut by 3 bases and J by 4 bases, with 16 bases left in between. The CDR3 is 16 residues long.

This clone was seen a few times. This rearrangement joins TRBV15 to TRBJ2-1; D is unresolved. This CDR3 spans 14 amino acids. The germline V gene has CDR1 LNHNV and CDR2 YYDKDF (reference sequence). The V end was cut by 0 bases, the J end by 8 bases, with 11 bases between. CDR3 in amino acids: CATSRDLNSYEQFF. For the CDR3, the DNA is TGTGCCACCAGCAGAGATCTAAACAGCTATGAGCAGTTCTTC.

The chain recombines TRBV4-1 with TRBJ2-7, with TRBD1 as a possible D gene (6 bases). Trimming took off 0 bases at V and 5 bases at J, with 14 bases between the two ends. This CDR3 region has 15 residues. Looked up from germline, CDR1 is MGHRA and CDR2 is YSYEKL. The CDR3 nucleotides are TGCGCCAGCAGCCAAGATCCACGGACAGACCACGAGCAGTACTTC. This sequence encodes CASSQDPRTDHEQYF.

This clone was detected once. V gene TRBV20-1 combines with J gene TRBJ2-5, with D perhaps matching TRBD2 (5 bases). Between the trimmed V and J ends, which lost 2 bases and 5 bases, there was a span of 6 bases. The CDR3 has 11 amino acids. Per germline, CDR1 DFQATT and CDR2 SNEGSKA (reference sequence). The CDR3 region is CSARSGETQYF. The CDR3 DNA reads TGCAGTGCTAGATCGGGGGAGACCCAGTACTTC.

This clone has only a few counts. The gene calls are TRBV4-1 and TRBJ1-6, with unresolved D. CDR1 is MGHRA and CDR2 is YSYEKL in the germline V gene. Deletions cut 0 bases from V and 8 bases from J, with 14 bases between. The CDR3 consists of 16 residues. CDR3 loop: CASSQEIAGRYSPLHF. CDR3 DNA: TGCGCCAGCAGCCAAGAGATTGCGGGGAGGTATTCACCCCTCCACTTT.

The chain joins TRBV6-1 to TRBJ2-2; no definite D call. The ends were cut back, 6 bases at V and 10 bases at J, with 9 bases in the middle. The CDR3 loop spans 11 amino acids. The germline V gene encodes CDR1 MNHNS and CDR2 SASEGT. CDR3 loop: CASRAFLELFF. The CDR3 DNA is TGTGCCAGCAGGGCCTTTTTGGAGCTGTTTTTT.

The rearrangement uses TRBV7-8 and TRBJ2-5, with TRBD2 matching 8 bases. The J call may be faulty, since TRBJ2-7 better matches the DNA end. This CDR3 region has 15 residues. Per germline, CDR1 SGHVS and CDR2 FQNEAQ. CDR3 nucleotides: TGTGCCAGCAGCTCCGGCGGGGGGTCGAACTACGAGCAGTACTTC. This translates into CASSSGGGSNYEQYF.

This sequence joins TRBV7-9 and TRBJ1-1, with a possible D match to TRBD1 (5 bases). CDR1 is SEHNR, CDR2 FQNEAQ, per germline (reference sequence). The germline V and J ends were trimmed by 6 bases and 6 bases, with 11 bases remaining between them. This CDR3 has 12 residues. DNA for the CDR3: TGTGCCAGCAGGGCGTCGGGGGCTGAAGCTTTCTTT. Protein sequence: CASRASGAEAFF.

This chain joins TRBV19 and TRBJ2-1, with D tentatively TRBD2 (6 bases). The germline V and J ends were trimmed by 4 bases and 0 bases, with 13 bases remaining between them. Germline loops: CDR1 LNHDA, CDR2 SQIVND (reference sequence). The length of the CDR3 is 16 residues. The CDR3 DNA reads TGTGCCAGTAGTAAGCTAGCGACAAGCTCCTACAATGAGCAGTTCTTC. It translates to CASSKLATSSYNEQFF. The full variable domain, with the rest looked up from reference TRBV19 and TRBJ2-1, is DGGITQSPKYLFRKEGQNVTLSCEQNLNHDAMYWYRQDPGQGLRLIYYSQIVNDFQKGDIAEGYSVSREKKESFPLTVTSAQKNPTAFYLCASSKLATSSYNEQFFGPGTRLTVL.

The rearrangement uses TRBV6-5 and TRBJ1-2; 7 nucleotides align to TRBD1. With 6 bases clipped from V and 5 bases from J, the junction kept 6 bases outside the gene matches. The CDR3 consists of 13 residues. Germline values: CDR1 MNHEY, CDR2 SVGAGI. Here the CDR3 reads CASRATGIYGYTF. The CDR3 DNA reads TGTGCCAGCAGGGCGACAGGGATTTATGGCTACACCTTC.

The chain couples TRBV9 to TRBJ2-3, with D tentatively TRBD1 (6 bases). CDR3 length: 15 residues. Per the germline V gene, CDR1 is SGDLS and CDR2 is YYNGEE. Trimming shortened V by 3 bases and J by 3 bases, and 14 bases separated the two germline ends. CDR3 residues: CASSARTDQTDTQYF. CDR3 coding DNA: TGTGCCAGCAGCGCCAGGACAGACCAGACAGATACGCAGTATTTT.

This chain links TRBV30 with TRBJ1-5, with 8 bases aligning to TRBD1. Germline V gives CDR1 GTSNPN, CDR2 SVGIG (reference sequence). The CDR3 has 14 amino acids. The V and J ends lost 3 bases and 5 bases, in that order; junction bases with no gene match: 6. CDR3 bases: TGTGCCTGGAGCCTCGACAGGGGTGATCAGCCCCAGCATTTT. Its protein is CAWSLDRGDQPQHF.

The V gene is TRBV2, the J gene TRBJ1-2, with D possibly TRBD1 on 6 matching bases. Per germline, CDR1 SNHLY and CDR2 FYNNEI. The CDR3 covers 14 residues. CDR3: CAAPREQGSYGYTF. The CDR3 DNA follows: TGTGCAGCACCCAGAGAACAGGGAAGCTATGGCTACACCTTC. The full variable domain, its missing parts supplied by reference TRBV2 and TRBJ1-2, is EPEVTQTPSHQVTQMGQEVILRCVPISNHLYFYWYRQILGQKVEFLVSFYNNEISEKSEIFDDQFSVERPDGSNFTLKIRSTKLEDSAMYFCAAPREQGSYGYTFGSGTRLTVV.

The J gene is TRBJ1-6, the V gene TRBV5-1, with TRBD1 matching 7 bases. V lost 3 bases, J lost 6 bases, and 6 bases stayed unmatched. The V gene's germline CDR1 is SGHRS and CDR2 YFSETQ. There are 15 residues in the CDR3. The CDR3 reads CASSSRQGLNSPLHF. CDR3 DNA: TGCGCCAGCAGCTCCCGACAGGGCCTTAATTCACCCCTCCACTTT.

The table lists this clone with a count of one. The V gene is TRBV27, the J gene TRBJ2-2, with 8 positions matching TRBD1. CDR1 and CDR2 (germline): MNHEY, SMNVEV (reference sequence). The CDR3 is made up of 14 amino acids. V gave up 6 bases and J gave up 5 bases; unmatched junction bases: 5. CDR3 DNA: TGTGCCAGCAGGCACAGGGGGAAGACCGGGGAGCTGTTTTTT. Amino acids: CASRHRGKTGELFF.